The clone carrying this T cell receptor beta chain was found a few times. Its target is not known. The data are from a study of T-cell memory formation after mild COVID-19. Across the whole study: The study found TCR clusters largely donor specific.

CDR1 and CDR2 (germline): SGHVS, FNYEAQ. The CDR3 contains 15 residues. The trim removed 8 bases at V and 6 bases at J, leaving 12 bases unmatched. The study, taken as a whole, reports: Contracting CD4+ clones were located mainly in CM and EM, and CD8+ clones in EMRA. Clones that got smaller from day 15 to 85 had even CD4/CD8, while clones growing later tipped toward CD4+.

TCRdb redid the calling of the 5' RACE reads with MiXCR, one entry per CDR3 protein. This sample has just over 350,000 distinct CDR3 sequences, with around an eighth found just once. This sequence joins TRBV7-6 and TRBJ2-1, with 8 bases aligning to TRBD2. Sequencing input: PBMCs or a T cell subset sorted from them (not recorded which). This sequence originates from a young man who had mild COVID-19 (a few samples of this study predate the infection). Cell type and time point are not known. In nucleotides, the CDR3 is TGTGCCAGCGGACGTACGGCGGGGGGCCTCAATGAGCAGTTCTTC. Protein: CASGRTAGGLNEQFF.